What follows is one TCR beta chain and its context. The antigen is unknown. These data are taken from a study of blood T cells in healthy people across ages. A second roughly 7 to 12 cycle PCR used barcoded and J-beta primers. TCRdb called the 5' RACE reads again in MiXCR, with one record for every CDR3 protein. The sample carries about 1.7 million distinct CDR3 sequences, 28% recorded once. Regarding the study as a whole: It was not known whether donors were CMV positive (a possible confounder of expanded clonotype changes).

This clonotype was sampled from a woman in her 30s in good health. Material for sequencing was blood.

CDR3 amino acids: CSAHRDIGSPLHF. The CDR3 DNA reads TGCAGTGCTCACCGGGACATAGGTTCACCCCTCCACTTT. The V call is TRBV20-1, the J call TRBJ1-6, with D perhaps matching TRBD1 (6 bases). The germline V and J ends were trimmed by 5 bases and 9 bases, with 14 bases remaining between them. This CDR3 comprises 13 residues. The germline V gene has CDR1 DFQATT and CDR2 SNEGSKA (reference sequence).